Sequencing of this TCR beta chain was carried out in a study of response to subunit inactivated influenza vaccine. Ten or more counts support this clonotype. MiXCR, applied by TCRdb to the RT-PCR reads, yields one record per CDR3 protein. The data contain under 750,000 distinct CDR3 sequences, around 11% of them seen just once; the ten biggest clones take up around 9.6%. The input for sequencing was PBMCs from blood, taken on the day of vaccination. The clonotype comes from a man aged 50-60 years who received an inactivated influenza vaccine.

CDR3 nucleotides: TGTGCCAGCAGCCAAGATGGGACAACTTCCTACGAGCAGTACTTC. It yields the protein CASSQDGTTSYEQYF. The chain links TRBV4-2 to TRBJ2-7, with D perhaps matching TRBD1 (6 bases). Per the germline V gene, CDR1 is LGHNA and CDR2 is YNFKEQ. The V end lost 0 bases, the J end lost 1 base, and 10 bases lay between the germline ends. The CDR3 has 15 amino acids.